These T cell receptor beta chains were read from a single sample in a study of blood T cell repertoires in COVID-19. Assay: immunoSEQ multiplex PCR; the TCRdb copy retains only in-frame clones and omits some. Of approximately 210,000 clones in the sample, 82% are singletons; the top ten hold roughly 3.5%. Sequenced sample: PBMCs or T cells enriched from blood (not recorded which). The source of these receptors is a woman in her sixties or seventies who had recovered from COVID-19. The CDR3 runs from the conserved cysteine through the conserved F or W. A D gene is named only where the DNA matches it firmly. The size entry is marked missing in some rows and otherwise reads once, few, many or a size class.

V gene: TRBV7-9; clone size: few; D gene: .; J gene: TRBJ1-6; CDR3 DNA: TGTGCCAGCAGCTTAGCCGCTGGGCAGCCTAATTCACCCCTCCACTTT; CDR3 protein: CASSLAAGQPNSPLHF
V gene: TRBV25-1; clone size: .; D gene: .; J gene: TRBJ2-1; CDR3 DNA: TGTGCCAGCAGAGCCCGAAATGAGCAGTTCTTC; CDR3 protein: CASRARNEQFF
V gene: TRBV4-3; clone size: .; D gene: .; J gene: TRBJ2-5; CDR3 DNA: TGCGCCAGCAGCCAAGACCCCGCGGAGACCCAGTACTTC; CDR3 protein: CASSQDPAETQYF
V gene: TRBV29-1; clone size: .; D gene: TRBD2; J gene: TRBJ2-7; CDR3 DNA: TGCAGCGTTGAAGATCGGGGGGGCGCAGGTTACGAGCAGTACTTC; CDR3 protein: CSVEDRGGAGYEQYF
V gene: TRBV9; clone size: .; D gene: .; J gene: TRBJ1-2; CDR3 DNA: TGTGCCAGCAGCGTAGAGGACACATTCTATGGCTACACCTTC; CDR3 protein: CASSVEDTFYGYTF
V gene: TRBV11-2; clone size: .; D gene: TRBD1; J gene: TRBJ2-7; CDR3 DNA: TGTGCCAGCAGCCCCGTCTCCCGGACAGGGGCTTCTATGCCCTACGAGCAGTACTTC; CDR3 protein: CASSPVSRTGASMPYEQYF
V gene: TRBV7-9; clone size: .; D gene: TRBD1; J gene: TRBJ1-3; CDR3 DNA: TGTGCCAGCAGCACCGGGACAGGACTTGTCTCTGGAAACACCATATATTTT; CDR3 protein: CASSTGTGLVSGNTIYF
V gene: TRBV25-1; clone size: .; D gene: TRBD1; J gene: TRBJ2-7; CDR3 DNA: TGTGCCAGCAGTGAAGGGACAGGGATCGAGCAGTACTTC; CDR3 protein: CASSEGTGIEQYF
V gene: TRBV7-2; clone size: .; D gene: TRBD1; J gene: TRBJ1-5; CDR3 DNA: TGTGCCAGCAGCAAAAACGGGGACAGGGCGGTCCAGCCCCAGCATTTT; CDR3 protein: CASSKNGDRAVQPQHF
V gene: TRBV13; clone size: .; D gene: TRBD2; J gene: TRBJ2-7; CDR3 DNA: TGTGCCAGCAGCTTAGGGCGGGGGGGCTCCTACGAGCAGTACTTC; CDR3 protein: CASSLGRGGSYEQYF
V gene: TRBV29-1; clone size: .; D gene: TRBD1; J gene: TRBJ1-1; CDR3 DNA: TGCAGCGTGGGACAGGGGAGCACTGAAGCTTTCTTT; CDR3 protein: CSVGQGSTEAFF
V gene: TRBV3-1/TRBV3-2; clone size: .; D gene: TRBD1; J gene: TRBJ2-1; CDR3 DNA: TGTGCCAGCAGCCAGGACAGGGGATGGGGATACAATGAGCAGTTCTTC; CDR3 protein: CASSQDRGWGYNEQFF
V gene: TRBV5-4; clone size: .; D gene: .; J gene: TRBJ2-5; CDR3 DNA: TGTGCCAGCCGTAACAGGACCGGGGAGACCCAGTACTTC; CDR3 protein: CASRNRTGETQYF
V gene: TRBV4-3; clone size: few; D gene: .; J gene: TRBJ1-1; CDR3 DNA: TGCGCCAGCAGCCAAGATGGAAGGGGTACTGAAGCTTTCTTT; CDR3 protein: CASSQDGRGTEAFF
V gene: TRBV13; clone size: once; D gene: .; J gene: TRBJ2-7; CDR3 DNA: TGTGCCAGCAGCGGGGGGAGCGGAGCCCCCTACGAGCAGTACTTC; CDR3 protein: CASSGGSGAPYEQYF
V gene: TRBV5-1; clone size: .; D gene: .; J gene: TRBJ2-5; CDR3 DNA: TGCGCCAGCAGCATCAACCAAGAGACCCAGTACTTC; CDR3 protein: CASSINQETQYF
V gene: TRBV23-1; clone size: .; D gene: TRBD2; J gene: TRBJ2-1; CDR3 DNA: TGCGCCAGCAGTCAAGCTACCCAGCGGGAGCACAATGAGCAGTTCTTC; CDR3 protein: CASSQATQREHNEQFF
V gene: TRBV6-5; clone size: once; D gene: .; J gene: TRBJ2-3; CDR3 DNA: TGTGCCAGTACCCGACAAATCACAGATACGCAGTATTTT; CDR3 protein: CASTRQITDTQYF
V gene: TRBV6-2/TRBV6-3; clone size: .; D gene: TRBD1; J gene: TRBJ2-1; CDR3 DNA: TGTGCCAGCAGTGCCGTCCGGGACAGGGGGCGTAATGTGTACAATGAGCAGTTCTTC; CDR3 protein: CASSAVRDRGRNVYNEQFF
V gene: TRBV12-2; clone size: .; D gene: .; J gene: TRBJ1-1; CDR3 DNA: TGTGCAAGTCGCTTAGTCATTGCGACAGGGGTAATGATCACTGAAGCTTTCTTT; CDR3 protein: CASRLVIATGVMITEAFF
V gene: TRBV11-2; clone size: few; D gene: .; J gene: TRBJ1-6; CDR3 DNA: TGTGCCAGCAGCTCCCTAAGGGGGGGTAATTCACCCCTCCACTTT; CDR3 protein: CASSSLRGGNSPLHF
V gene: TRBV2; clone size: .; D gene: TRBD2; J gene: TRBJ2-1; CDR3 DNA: TGTGCAAATGGACTAGACTCTAACAATGAGCAGTTCTTC; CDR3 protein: CANGLDSNNEQFF